This TCR beta chain was observed in a study of blood T cell repertoires in COVID-19 (dated by TCRdb to 2018 to 2020). About the study as a whole: Collaborator samples came from the United States, Italy and Spain and covered acute and convalescent phases of COVID-19. The prospective study material was composed of cDNA or gDNA derived from T cells, B-cell-depleted T cells, or PBMCs. The dataset comprised deeply sampled blood TCRbeta repertoires from subjects exposed to, actively infected with, or recovered from COVID-19. The repertoires were made available in a free public database intended to serve as a resource for research on the immune response to SARS-CoV-2. Samples were obtained from the ongoing ImmuneRACE study (first 160 participants) and from about 1,300 subjects provided by 6 global collaborators. The sample metadata nearly always contained a de-identified subject ID, COVID-19 status, age in years and sex. Where available, HLA class I and class II types were taken from metadata supplied by the sample provider and were not determined by assay-based typing.

In the case of this clone: Its antigen remains undetermined. No base qualities exist here, and no much larger clone lies one base off it.

There are 15 amino acids in the CDR3, from cysteine to phenylalanine inclusive. Only the CDR3 DNA is retained, 45 bases long and in frame from the first base. V is reduced by 5 bases and J by 4 bases, leaving a spacing of 18 bases between them. As encoded in the germline V gene, CDR1 is SGHTA while CDR2 is FQGNSA. Study-wide findings and limitations: The amount of clinical and demographic metadata varied by source and participant and was provided uncurated.

Collaborating institutions collected whole blood in K2EDTA tubes following their own protocols. For TCRbeta analysis, collaborators shipped samples as frozen whole blood, isolated PBMCs, or DNA extracted from either of those sample types. TCRbeta CDR3 regions were amplified from genomic DNA using the immunoSEQ Assay, a bias-controlled multiplex PCR. As for how the authors treated the data: The number of nucleated cells in each sample was estimated from the amplification of reference gene primers within the assay. Sequence reads were collapsed and filtered to measure the absolute abundance of every unique TCRbeta CDR3 rearrangement. For each sample, productive Simpson clonality was calculated as the square root of Simpson's diversity index across productive rearrangements. Not all clones reach the TCRdb copy of this immuneACCESS table, which keeps in-frame sequences only. Checked studies attribute under half of the gap to unresolved V genes and leave the rest unexplained. Clone size and the V and J calls come from that table; the DNA yielded D and trimming. Present in this sample are a few hundred thousand clones, roughly 77% of which were seen just once. The ten largest clones take up about 3.1% of the sample.

The TCR sequence derives from a woman at least 80 years old with acute or convalescent COVID-19. Source material: peripheral blood. Rearrangement joined TRBV7-2 to TRBJ2-7; a weak D assignment points to TRBD2 (5 bases agree). CDR3 sequence: CASSPPTGKVYEQYF. In nucleotides, the sequence is TGTGCCAGCAGCCCCCCTACGGGGAAAGTATACGAGCAGTACTTC.